Each of the 5 T cell receptor beta chains below was sequenced from the same sample in a study of blood T cell repertoires in COVID-19. Data came from immunoSEQ multiplex PCR; TCRdb stores just in-frame clones and leaves some out. The table shows approximately 120,000 clones, with 81% occurring only once. The source material was peripheral blood. These receptors came from a woman aged 45-65 years with acute or convalescent COVID-19.

The chain recombines TRBV5-1 with TRBJ2-5; no reliable D call. The CDR3 runs 14 residues. Trimming cost V 1 base and J 1 base, with 8 bases left between them. Germline CDR1 and CDR2: SGHRS and YFSETQ. CDR3 loop: CASSLTDFQETQYF. In nucleotides, the CDR3 is TGCGCCAGCAGCTTGACCGACTTCCAAGAGACCCAGTACTTC.

CDR3: CAWSVGQDYGYTF. The CDR3 nucleotides read TGTGCCTGGAGTGTAGGACAGGATTATGGCTACACCTTC. The rearrangement joins TRBV30 to TRBJ1-2; 7 bases agree with TRBD1. V lost 0 bases and J lost 5; bases outside the gene matches: 3. This CDR3 contains 13 residues. CDR1 is GTSNPN and CDR2 is SVGIG in the germline V gene (reference sequence).

V gene TRBV2 combines with J gene TRBJ1-2, with D unresolved. The CDR3 consists of 12 residues. The germline V gene encodes CDR1 SNHLY and CDR2 FYNNEI. Between the trimmed V and J ends, which lost 6 bases and 0 bases, there was a span of 5 bases. CDR3 amino acids: CASRESNYGYTF. CDR3 bases: TGTGCCAGCAGGGAGTCTAACTATGGCTACACCTTC.

This chain connects TRBV7-2 to TRBJ2-7; tentative D call: TRBD2 (6 bases). From germline, CDR1 is SGHTA and CDR2 FQGNSA. V was clipped by 5 bases and J by 3 bases, with 14 bases between them. The CDR3 runs 14 residues. This CDR3 is CASSLEGGFYEQYF. The CDR3 bases are TGTGCCAGCAGCCTGGAGGGTGGATTCTACGAGCAGTACTTC.

The chain carries TRBV28 and TRBJ2-6, with D possibly matching TRBD1 (6 bases). V was shortened by 4 bases and J by 4 bases, with 11 bases between the two germline ends. Germline V gene lookup returns CDR1 MDHEN and CDR2 SYDVKM. CDR3 size: 15 residues. The CDR3 nucleotides read TGTGCCAGCAGTTCCAGGGGAACCGGGGCCAACGTCCTGACTTTC. It encodes CASSSRGTGANVLTF. The whole variable domain, filled in from reference TRBV28 and TRBJ2-6, reads DVKVTQSSRYLVKRTGEKVFLECVQDMDHENMFWYRQDPGLGLRLIYFSYDVKMKEKGDIPEGYSVSREKKERFSLILESASTNQTSMYLCASSSRGTGANVLTFGAGSRLTVL.